This is a list of T cell receptor beta chains from one sample in a study of T cells of healthy individuals. TCRdb reanalysed the 5' RACE reads using MiXCR and keeps one entry per CDR3 protein. The sample holds nearly 100,000 distinct CDR3 sequences, roughly 15% seen once. The receptors originated from a human donor in good health. Each CDR3 is given with its conserved first and last residue. Fields, in order: D gene, V gene, J gene, clone size, CDR3 length, CDR3 protein, CDR3 DNA. The D gene is left open where the match is weak. Rows may omit the clone size; those that give it use once, few, many or a size class.

-	TRBV12-3/TRBV12-4	TRBJ1-1	-	12	CASSFGGQKAFF	TGTGCCAGCAGTTTCGGGGGGCAGAAGGCTTTCTTT
TRBD1	TRBV3-1	TRBJ2-2	many	16	CASSELGQSLSGELFF	TGTGCCAGCAGCGAGCTGGGACAGTCGTTATCCGGGGAGCTGTTTTTT
TRBD2	TRBV10-3	TRBJ2-7	many	16	CAISESSLAGAYEQYF	TGTGCCATCAGTGAGTCTTCTCTAGCGGGAGCCTACGAGCAGTACTTC
TRBD1	TRBV4-2	TRBJ1-2	many	16	CASSQEGQGRYYGYTF	TGTGCCAGCAGCCAAGAAGGACAGGGAAGGTACTATGGCTACACCTTC
TRBD2	TRBV5-1	TRBJ2-1	-	15	CASSLSGRENNEQFF	TGCGCCAGCAGCTTGAGCGGGAGGGAAAACAATGAGCAGTTCTTC
TRBD1	TRBV28	TRBJ2-5	many	13	CASSRGPLETQYF	TGTGCCAGCAGTAGGGGGCCCCTAGAGACCCAGTACTTC
-	TRBV4-1	TRBJ2-5	-	15	CASSLLPGPQETQYF	TGCGCCAGCAGCTTACTTCCGGGCCCCCAAGAGACCCAGTACTTC
-	TRBV7-2	TRBJ2-2	many	16	CASSLGWVSSTGELFF	TGTGCCAGCAGCTTAGGTTGGGTCTCCTCCACCGGGGAGCTGTTTTTT
TRBD1	TRBV5-6	TRBJ2-3	many	17	CASSRGQGHRYGDTQYF	TGTGCCAGCAGCCGCGGACAGGGCCATAGGTATGGAGATACGCAGTATTTT
-	TRBV7-9	TRBJ2-2	-	16	CASSFLKVGWTGELFF	TGTGCCAGCAGCTTCCTTAAGGTCGGGTGGACCGGGGAGCTGTTTTTT
-	TRBV6-2/TRBV6-3	TRBJ2-1	many	10	CASGWNEQFF	TGTGCCAGCGGGTGGAATGAGCAGTTCTTC
TRBD1	TRBV4-3	TRBJ2-7	many	17	CASSQLLDRTSSYEQYF	TGCGCCAGCAGCCAGTTGTTGGACAGGACGAGCTCCTACGAGCAGTACTTC
-	TRBV24-1	TRBJ2-1	many	15	CATSDLHGKIDEQFF	TGTGCCACCAGTGATTTGCATGGCAAAATCGATGAGCAGTTCTTC
-	TRBV28	TRBJ1-2	-	13	CASSPRENYGYAF	TGTGCCAGCAGCCCTAGAGAAAACTATGGCTACGCCTTC
TRBD2	TRBV7-3	TRBJ2-1	-	16	CASSLQPSGGGNEQFF	TGTGCCAGCAGCTTACAGCCTAGCGGGGGGGGGAATGAGCAGTTCTTC
-	TRBV5-4	TRBJ1-1	-	12	CASSDRNTEAFF	TGTGCCAGCAGCGACAGGAACACTGAAGCTTTCTTT
TRBD1	TRBV6-2/TRBV6-3	TRBJ2-7	few	14	CASRKQGATYEQYF	TGTGCCAGCAGAAAACAGGGGGCCACCTACGAGCAGTACTTC
-	TRBV13	TRBJ1-2	few	12	CASSLGPGGYTF	TGTGCCAGCAGCCTGGGACCGGGCGGCTACACCTTC
TRBD2	TRBV9	TRBJ2-5	many	14	CASSPLAGKETQYF	TGTGCCAGCAGCCCCCTAGCGGGGAAAGAGACCCAGTACTTC
-	TRBV20-1	TRBJ2-7	-	14	CSAPVGGATYEQYF	TGCAGTGCTCCGGTGGGGGGTGCCACCTACGAGCAGTACTTC
-	TRBV12-3/TRBV12-4	TRBJ1-1	-	13	CASSLMGGTEAFF	TGTGCCAGCAGTTTAATGGGGGGCACTGAAGCTTTCTTT
-	TRBV28	TRBJ2-7	few	14	CASSLTRRSYEQYF	TGTGCCAGCAGTTTAACACGACGCTCCTACGAGCAGTACTTC
TRBD1	TRBV10-3	TRBJ1-1	many	15	CAISESTGADAEAFF	TGTGCCATCAGTGAGTCGACAGGGGCGGACGCTGAAGCTTTCTTT
-	TRBV11-2	TRBJ2-7	-	20	CASSRNLGSISLGGTYEQYF	TGTGCCAGCAGTCGAAACCTGGGCTCGATATCCCTCGGGGGAACCTACGAGCAGTACTTC
-	TRBV24-1	TRBJ2-1	-	15	CATSDPRQPADEQFF	TGTGCCACCAGTGACCCCCGACAGCCAGCGGATGAGCAGTTCTTC
TRBD2	TRBV5-1	TRBJ2-3	few	23	CASSLPQYWGVRAGDALTDTQYF	TGCGCCAGCAGCTTGCCTCAGTACTGGGGGGTGCGAGCGGGGGACGCCCTCACAGATACGCAGTATTTT
TRBD2	TRBV7-2	TRBJ2-5	-	16	CASSLDAAGPEETQYF	TGTGCCAGCAGCTTAGACGCAGCGGGACCCGAAGAGACCCAGTACTTC
-	TRBV15	TRBJ2-2	-	15	CATSRMSFGTGELFF	TGTGCCACCAGCAGGATGAGTTTCGGCACCGGGGAGCTGTTTTTT
TRBD1	TRBV12-3/TRBV12-4	TRBJ2-7	-	13	CASSWDRVHEQYF	TGTGCCAGCAGTTGGGACAGGGTCCACGAGCAGTACTTC